These T cell receptor beta chains were read from a single sample in a study of cytomegalovirus exposure and HLA in healthy donors. Sequencing was performed with immunoSEQ multiplex PCR; in TCRdb, only in-frame clones are kept and a portion is missing. The sample carries approximately 160,000 clones, 75% recorded once. Sequencing was performed on PBMCs. The receptors originated from a male donor in good health and CMV-seronegative. CDR3s include the opening cysteine and the closing phenylalanine or tryptophan. Fields, in order: clone size, D gene, J gene, V gene, CDR3 DNA, CDR3 protein. The D gene is left open where the match is weak. The size of a clone is reported for some rows only, either as once, few or many, or as a class for expanded clones.

.	TRBD1	TRBJ2-7	TRBV5-6	TGTGCCAGCAGCTACGGGACAGACTCCTACGAGCAGTACTTC	CASSYGTDSYEQYF
.	TRBD2	TRBJ2-1	TRBV11-3	TGTGCCAGCAGCTTAAGGGCGGGGGGTTCTAGAAATGAGCAGTTCTTC	CASSLRAGGSRNEQFF
.	TRBD1	TRBJ2-5	TRBV6-1	TGTGCCAGCACCATATTAACAGGGGGCGAAGAGACCCAGTACTTC	CASTILTGGEETQYF
.	.	TRBJ1-1	TRBV6-6	TGTGCCTCAGCGGGCGGCACTGAAGCTTTCTTT	CASAGGTEAFF
.	TRBD2	TRBJ2-5	TRBV9	TGTGCCAGCAGCGTAAGCCTAGCGGGAGAGACCCAGTACTTC	CASSVSLAGETQYF
.	TRBD1	TRBJ1-2	TRBV28	TGTGCCAGCAGTTCCGGACAGGGGAGTGGCTACACCTTC	CASSSGQGSGYTF
.	TRBD2	TRBJ2-1	TRBV10-3	TGTGCCATCAGTGAGTCTGGGACTAGTCTCGATGAGCAGTTCTTC	CAISESGTSLDEQFF
.	.	TRBJ1-6	TRBV11-2	TGTGCCAGCAGCTTAAGGGGAAGGGCAGATAATTCACCCCTCCACTTT	CASSLRGRADNSPLHF
.	TRBD1	TRBJ2-5	TRBV25-1	TGTGCCAGCAGTCGTGGGACAGGGGTACAAGAGACCCAGTACTTC	CASSRGTGVQETQYF
.	.	TRBJ1-2	TRBV19	TGTGCCAGTAGTCGGGGTTTGGGCTATGGCTACACCTTC	CASSRGLGYGYTF
.	.	TRBJ1-2	TRBV5-6	TGTGCCAGCAGCTCGGGGTCAGATATATATGGCTACACCTTC	CASSSGSDIYGYTF
.	.	TRBJ2-1	TRBV7-2	TGTGCCAGCAGCCCTCGACTACCTCCCAATGAGCAGTTCTTC	CASSPRLPPNEQFF
.	.	TRBJ2-6	TRBV21-1	TGTGCCAGCACGCCCCCCGGGGGTTTAGGGGCCAACGTCCTGACTTTC	CASTPPGGLGANVLTF
.	.	TRBJ1-6	TRBV11-2	TGTGCCAGCAGCTTATGGGGACAAGCTGATTCACCCCTCCACTTT	CASSLWGQADSPLHF
.	TRBD2	TRBJ2-7	TRBV5-4	TGTGCCAGCAGCAGAGCGGGGGACTCCTACGAGCAGTACTTC	CASSRAGDSYEQYF
.	.	TRBJ1-1	TRBV28	TGTGCCAGCAGTTTCGCCCGGGAGACAGAGACCACTGAAGCTTTCTTT	CASSFARETETTEAFF
few	TRBD1	TRBJ1-4	TRBV5-4	TGTGCCAGCAGCGGGGACAGTCCCGCAACTAATGAAAAACTGTTTTTT	CASSGDSPATNEKLFF
.	.	TRBJ1-1	TRBV5-1	TGCGCCAGCAGCTTCACCGGGAGCGGGGACACTGAAGCTTTCTTT	CASSFTGSGDTEAFF
.	TRBD2	TRBJ2-4	TRBV5-6	TGTGCCAGCAGCCTGGGACTAGCGGGAAAAAACATTCAGTACTTC	CASSLGLAGKNIQYF
.	TRBD2	TRBJ2-1	TRBV10-3	TGTGCCATCAGTGGAACTAGCGGGGGGGCCTACAATGAGCAGTTCTTC	CAISGTSGGAYNEQFF
once	.	TRBJ1-3	TRBV6-6	TGTGCCAGCAGCCGTACACAGGACCACTCTGGAAACACCATATATTTT	CASSRTQDHSGNTIYF
.	TRBD1	TRBJ1-4	TRBV30	TGTGCCTGGAGTGCGCAGGGGGGCGAAAAACTGTTTTTT	CAWSAQGGEKLFF
.	.	TRBJ2-1	TRBV21-1	TGTGCCAGCAGCAAGTGGGACCCTAGCGGGAGAGGAAATGAGCAGTTCTTC	CASSKWDPSGRGNEQFF
.	TRBD2	TRBJ2-3	TRBV11-3	TGTGCCAGCAGCTCGGGGCGGGGGGGGGCAGATACGCAGTATTTT	CASSSGRGGADTQYF
.	.	TRBJ2-1	TRBV7-2	TGTGCCAGCAGCCGAATGGGAGACAATGAGCAGTTCTTC	CASSRMGDNEQFF
.	.	TRBJ1-2	TRBV28	TGTGCCAGCAGTTTTCCCATGAACTATGGCTACACCTTC	CASSFPMNYGYTF
.	.	TRBJ2-5	TRBV5-6	TGTGCCAGCAGCTTGCCAGGGGCAGAGACCCAGTACTTC	CASSLPGAETQYF
.	TRBD1	TRBJ1-2	TRBV7-9	TGTGCCAGCAGCCTACAGGGGAATGGCTACACCTTC	CASSLQGNGYTF
few	TRBD1	TRBJ1-1	TRBV11-2	TGTGCCAGCAGCTTCGTATCAACAGGGGTGACGGAAGCTTTCTTT	CASSFVSTGVTEAFF
.	TRBD1	TRBJ2-7	TRBV28	TGTGCCAGCAGTTCCCCGACAGGGGGTCTCTACGAGCAGTACTTC	CASSSPTGGLYEQYF
.	TRBD1	TRBJ2-7	TRBV5-4	TGTGCCAGCAGCTTGTCCGGACAGGGGACCTACGAGCAGTACTTC	CASSLSGQGTYEQYF
.	TRBD1	TRBJ2-2	TRBV27	TGTGCCAGCAGTTTGAGGGGGCCAAGGGAGCTGTTTTTT	CASSLRGPRELFF
.	TRBD1	TRBJ1-6	TRBV5-1	TGCGCCAGCACCCCCGGGTCGACAGGGAATTCACCCCTCCACTTT	CASTPGSTGNSPLHF
few	.	TRBJ2-1	TRBV18	TGTGCCAGCTCACCAGGGACTTCGTACAATGAGCAGTTCTTC	CASSPGTSYNEQFF
.	TRBD1	TRBJ1-1	TRBV9	TGTGCCAGCAGCCCCGGGACAGGGGGCTTCACTGAAGCTTTCTTT	CASSPGTGGFTEAFF
.	TRBD1	TRBJ1-2	TRBV5-1	TGCGCCAGCAGCGAGAACAGGGGAGAACGAGATGGCTACACCTTC	CASSENRGERDGYTF
.	TRBD1	TRBJ2-1	TRBV6-4	TGTGCCAGCAGTAACGGACAGGATTACAATGAGCAGTTCTTC	CASSNGQDYNEQFF
few	.	TRBJ2-3	TRBV5-1	TGCGCCAGCAGTTCAGGGACTAGCACAGATACGCAGTATTTT	CASSSGTSTDTQYF
.	.	TRBJ1-1	TRBV4-1	TGCGCCAGCAGCCAAGGATCAGGGAAGACTGAAGCTTTCTTT	CASSQGSGKTEAFF
.	.	TRBJ2-5	TRBV5-1	TGCGCCAGCAGCTTGACCCAACCGTCCCGGGAGACCCAGTACTTC	CASSLTQPSRETQYF
.	TRBD1	TRBJ1-1	TRBV11-2	TGTGCCAGCAGCTCCTTACAGGGGCAAACTGAAGCTTTCTTT	CASSSLQGQTEAFF
.	.	TRBJ1-2	TRBV5-4	TGTGCCAGCAGCTTGGGTTCACTTTATGGCTACACCTTC	CASSLGSLYGYTF
once	TRBD1	TRBJ2-7	TRBV5-4	TGTGCCAGCAGCTTCCAGGGGGTCTACGAGCAGTACTTC	CASSFQGVYEQYF
.	.	TRBJ2-2	TRBV15	TGTGCCACCAGCCGGAGGGGACTGGCGAACACCGGGGAGCTGTTTTTT	CATSRRGLANTGELFF
few	TRBD1	TRBJ2-3	TRBV15	TGTGCCACTAGCATCCTGGGACAGGGAATAGATACGCAGTATTTT	CATSILGQGIDTQYF
.	TRBD2	TRBJ2-5	TRBV19	TGTGCCAGTAGTAGGACTAGCGGGGGCAAAGAGACCCAGTACTTC	CASSRTSGGKETQYF
.	TRBD2	TRBJ2-5	TRBV27	TGTGCCAGCAGTTTACGCGGACTGGGGACTAGCGGGAACCAAGAGACCCAGTACTTC	CASSLRGLGTSGNQETQYF
once	.	TRBJ1-2	TRBV23-1	TGCGCGGGGCTTGGCTGCGGCTACACCTTC	CAGLGCGYTF
.	TRBD1	TRBJ2-7	TRBV7-2	TGTGCCAGCAGCTCGACAGGGGGCGCCGACGAGCAGTACTTC	CASSSTGGADEQYF